Each of the 23 T cell receptor beta chains below was sequenced from the same sample in a study of neurological immune-mediated disorders. TCRdb redid the calling of the 5' RACE reads with MiXCR, one entry per CDR3 protein. This table has approximately 16,000 distinct CDR3 sequences, about 9% appearing once. The specimen sequenced was CD8+ T cells from blood. All receptors come from a man over 45 in good health.

V gene TRBV20-1 combines with J gene TRBJ1-1, with D perhaps matching TRBD1 (5 bases). Per the germline V gene, CDR1 is DFQATT and CDR2 is SNEGSKA (reference sequence). This CDR3 spans 13 amino acids. The V end was cut by 0 bases, the J end by 8 bases, with 13 bases between. This CDR3 is CSARDRRDWEAFF. The CDR3 DNA reads as TGCAGTGCTAGAGATCGGAGGGACTGGGAAGCTTTCTTT.

The chain has TRBV6-2 or TRBV6-3 and TRBJ2-7, with TRBD2 matching 8 bases. From germline, CDR1 is MNHEY and CDR2 SVGEGT. The CDR3 has 14 residues. J was trimmed by 6 bases and V by 2 bases; bases with no gene match: 6. CDR3 sequence (DNA): TGTGCCAGCAGTTACCGCGGGAGGTCTGCCGAGCAGTACTTC. This translates into CASSYRGRSAEQYF.

CDR3 sequence (DNA): TGCAGCGTTGAAATGGGGAACACTGAAGCTTTCTTT. It codes for CSVEMGNTEAFF. The chain couples TRBV29-1 to TRBJ1-1; D call uncertain. V lost 2 bases and J lost 1, with 5 bases in between. The CDR3 totals 12 residues. CDR1 and CDR2 (germline): SQVTM, ANQGSEA.

This clonotype was seen many times. This sequence joins TRBV12-3 or TRBV12-4 and TRBJ2-1; D might be TRBD2 (6 bases). V lost 1 base to trimming and J lost 2 bases, with 15 bases between them. This CDR3 has 17 residues. The CDR3 is CASSLEASAKPYNEQFF. The CDR3 DNA reads TGTGCCAGCAGTTTAGAGGCTAGCGCCAAACCCTACAATGAGCAGTTCTTC.

This clonotype was seen repeatedly, ten times or more. V gene TRBV7-9 combines with J gene TRBJ1-5, with D possibly being TRBD1 (5 bases). The CDR3 covers 15 residues. V lost 5 bases, J lost 4 bases, and 15 bases lay in between. Germline V gives CDR1 SEHNR, CDR2 FQNEAQ (reference sequence). This chain's CDR3 is CASSRGTEENQPQHF. CDR3 in DNA: TGTGCCAGCAGCCGAGGGACGGAAGAGAATCAGCCCCAGCATTTT.

This clonotype was counted ten times or more. V is TRBV20-1 and J is TRBJ1-2; a weak D match, TRBD1 (5 bases). The V and J ends lost 6 bases and 5 bases respectively, with 16 bases between them. The CDR3 is 13 amino acids. Germline V CDR1 and CDR2: DFQATT, SNEGSKA (reference sequence). The CDR3 DNA sequence: TGCAGTGCCTCCGGGACTTATGATTATGGCTACACCTTC. This codes for CSASGTYDYGYTF.

This clonotype was counted at least ten times. The gene calls are TRBV7-9 and TRBJ2-7; D call uncertain. V lost 7 bases, J lost 7 bases, and 17 bases lay in between. The CDR3 has 13 residues. Germline CDR1 reads SEHNR; CDR2 reads FQNEAQ (reference sequence). CDR3 DNA sequence: TGTGCCAGCACCACAACCACCCTGGGGGAGCAGTACTTC. Its translation is CASTTTTLGEQYF.

This clonotype came up many times. The rearrangement uses TRBV11-2 and TRBJ2-5, with D possibly TRBD2 on 5 matching bases. CDR1 and CDR2 (germline): SGHAT, FQNNGV. CDR3 length equals 16 residues. V lost 6 bases, J lost 5 bases, and 22 bases lay in between. CDR3 sequence: CASSKGERILGETQYF. In DNA form, the CDR3 reads TGTGCCAGCAGTAAAGGAGAGCGGATCCTCGGGGAGACCCAGTACTTC.

This clonotype was seen at least ten times. The chain uses TRBV28 and TRBJ2-5; the D is unclear. This CDR3 region has 14 residues. V lost 3 bases, J lost 0 bases, and 8 bases lay in between. Germline CDR1 is MDHEN and CDR2 is SYDVKM. CDR3 coding DNA: TGTGCCAGCAGTTTTCTGCTGTACCAAGAGACCCAGTACTTC. It translates to CASSFLLYQETQYF.

This chain links TRBV11-2 with TRBJ2-1; D is undetermined. Trimming removed 1 base at V and 5 bases at J, with 15 bases between. CDR3 length: 16 amino acids. The germline CDR1 and CDR2 sequences are SGHAT and FQNNGV. The CDR3 nucleotides read TGTGCCAGCAGCTTAGGGGTAGTGGACGCCCACAATGAGCAGTTCTTC. It yields the protein CASSLGVVDAHNEQFF.

This clonotype occurred many times. This rearrangement joins TRBV20-1 to TRBJ2-7, with 9 bases that match TRBD1. The germline V gene encodes CDR1 DFQATT and CDR2 SNEGSKA (reference sequence). J lost 5 bases, V lost 4 bases, and 9 bases had no gene match. The CDR3 length is 14 residues. CDR3 sequence: CSATNRDREDEQYF. CDR3 in DNA: TGCAGTGCTACAAACCGGGACAGGGAGGACGAGCAGTACTTC.

This clonotype was seen repeatedly, ten times or more. The CDR3, as DNA: TGCAGTGCTAGAGTACTAGCGGGAGAGGGAGATACGCAGTATTTT. Translated, it gives CSARVLAGEGDTQYF. The chain carries TRBV20-1 and TRBJ2-3; 11 positions match TRBD2. Per germline, CDR1 DFQATT and CDR2 SNEGSKA (reference sequence). V gave up 1 base and J gave up 5 bases; unmatched junction bases: 5. There are 15 residues in the CDR3.

This chain uses TRBV19 with TRBJ2-2, with D maybe TRBD2 (5 bases). There are 13 residues in the CDR3. V was pared by 5 bases and J by 5 bases, with 9 bases between. In germline, CDR1 is LNHDA, CDR2 SQIVND (reference sequence). The CDR3 here is CASSVRLTGELFF. In DNA, the CDR3 is TGTGCCAGTAGTGTCCGACTAACCGGGGAGCTGTTTTTT.

This clonotype occurred many times. This chain joins TRBV25-1 and TRBJ2-2; 11 nucleotides match TRBD1. This CDR3 has 15 amino acids. Germline trimming cut 6 bases from V and 3 bases from J; bases unmatched to any gene: 3. Germline values: CDR1 MGHDK, CDR2 SYGVNS. CDR3 protein: CASRTGQGDTGELFF. In DNA, the CDR3 is TGTGCCAGCAGGACGGGACAGGGGGACACCGGGGAGCTGTTTTTT.

This clonotype came up many times. This chain connects TRBV24-1 to TRBJ2-3, with 9 bases fitting TRBD2. The trim removed 3 bases at V and 2 bases at J, leaving 8 bases unmatched. Germline V gene sequence: CDR1 KGHDR, CDR2 SFDVKD. The CDR3 is made up of 17 amino acids. Here the CDR3 DNA reads TGTGCCACCAGTGATGCCTCCGGGACTAGCACCACAGATACGCAGTATTTT. Residues: CATSDASGTSTTDTQYF.

In this sample, this clonotype turned up many times. V usage is TRBV29-1 and J usage is TRBJ2-1; 7 positions match TRBD2. The junction had 3 bases not matched to a gene; V was cut back by 5 bases and J by 2 bases. Germline V gene lookup returns CDR1 SQVTM and CDR2 ANQGSEA. The CDR3 loop spans 13 amino acids. The CDR3 region is CSVLAVTYNEQFF. DNA for the CDR3: TGCAGCGTTCTAGCGGTTACCTACAATGAGCAGTTCTTC.

This clonotype was seen more than once but under ten times. The chain joins TRBV5-6 to TRBJ2-7; 10 nucleotides match TRBD1. The CDR3 loop spans 15 amino acids. Trimming at V came to 5 bases and at J to 4 bases, leaving 9 bases not matched to a gene. Germline CDR1 is SGHDT and CDR2 is YYEEEE. The CDR3 DNA reads as TGTGCCAGCAGTCCCCGACAGGGGGCCTTGTACGAGCAGTACTTC. Encoded protein: CASSPRQGALYEQYF.

This clonotype was seen ten or more times. This chain joins TRBV5-5 and TRBJ2-7; no clear D. The CDR3 contains 14 residues. V lost 2 bases and J lost 3, with 12 bases in between. Germline CDR1 reads SGHKS; CDR2 reads YYEKEE (reference sequence). The CDR3 sequence: CASSFWESHYEQYF. DNA of the CDR3: TGTGCCAGCAGCTTTTGGGAAAGCCACTACGAGCAGTACTTC.

This clonotype was seen repeatedly, ten times or more. V and J are TRBV12-3 or TRBV12-4 and TRBJ2-3; TRBD2 agrees at 9 bases. The CDR3 consists of 15 residues. J gave up 5 bases and V 10 bases, and 13 bases lay outside the gene matches. This CDR3 reads CATGSAGGSLDTQYF. The CDR3 nucleotides read TGTGCCACCGGGTCAGCGGGAGGTTCTTTAGATACGCAGTATTTT.

This clonotype occurred many times. V gene TRBV20-1 combines with J gene TRBJ2-1; 10 nucleotides line up with TRBD2. Germline V gene data show CDR1 as DFQATT and CDR2 as SNEGSKA (reference sequence). Germline trimming cut 0 bases from V and 4 bases from J; bases unmatched to any gene: 9. The CDR3 is 17 amino acids. The CDR3 here is CSARDTSGIILYNEQFF. In DNA form, the CDR3 reads TGCAGTGCTAGAGATACTAGCGGGATCATCCTATACAATGAGCAGTTCTTC.

At least ten counts were recorded for this clonotype. The J gene is TRBJ1-3, the V gene TRBV29-1; TRBD1 might be the D (6 bases). V was clipped by 2 bases and J by 2 bases, with 7 bases between them. There are 13 residues in the CDR3. The germline CDR1 and CDR2 sequences are SQVTM and ANQGSEA. The CDR3 here is CSVESGAGNTIYF. The DNA of the CDR3 is TGCAGCGTTGAATCAGGGGCTGGAAACACCATATATTTT.

The chain uses TRBV20-1 and TRBJ1-5, with no clear D. The CDR3 runs to 15 residues. Germline CDR1 DFQATT, CDR2 SNEGSKA (reference sequence). V lost 0 bases and J lost 0, with 9 bases in between. The CDR3 reads CSARDGSYSNQPQHF. In DNA form, the CDR3 reads TGCAGTGCTAGAGACGGGTCCTATAGCAATCAGCCCCAGCATTTT.

This clonotype has more than one count but fewer than ten. The chain uses TRBV7-2 and TRBJ2-7; 9 nucleotides line up with TRBD2. J was trimmed by 4 bases and V by 0 bases; bases with no gene match: 1. CDR3 length equals 14 residues. CDR1 and CDR2 (germline): SGHTA, FQGNSA. The DNA for the CDR3 is TGTGCCAGCAGCTTAGCTAGCGGGAGTTACGAGCAGTACTTC. Translation: CASSLASGSYEQYF.